A single T cell receptor (beta chain) is shown here with its context. Its target is not known. TCRdb's copy holds only in-frame clones and misses some; the assay was immunoSEQ multiplex PCR. The profile shows roughly 76,000 clones, approximately 85% of them singletons. The data stem from a study of a mutant IDH1 vaccine in newly diagnosed glioma. Study-wide results and limits: Seemingly, pseudoprogression had no relation to changes in the top peripheral T cell clonotypes.

In germline, CDR1 is SGDLS, CDR2 YYNGEE. CDR3 length equals 14 residues. Trimming stripped 0 bases from V and 0 bases from J, with 6 bases between. Time point in this sample: week 23, last vaccination. Topical imiquimod accompanied each vaccine dose, which consisted of 300 ug of mutant IDH1 20-mer peptide. The sequence derives from a man under 40 with glioma. Some clones in this sample may be carry-over from other donors' samples. The chain combines TRBV9 with TRBJ1-1, with D uncertain. The specimen comprised PBMCs, sampled from a glioma patient whose treatment included an IDH1 peptide vaccine. CDR3 loop: CASSVDYMNTEAFF. CDR3 DNA sequence: TGTGCCAGCAGCGTAGATTACATGAACACTGAAGCTTTCTTT.